The clone carrying this T cell receptor beta chain was seen more than once but under ten times. This entry is derived from a study of blood T cell repertoires in COVID-19. The CDR3 spans 15 residues. Per germline, CDR1 SGHTA and CDR2 FQGTGA. With 2 bases clipped from V and 6 bases from J, the junction kept 4 bases outside the gene matches. The method was immunoSEQ multiplex PCR; TCRdb's version includes in-frame clones alone and lacks a portion of them. The data hold 200,000 to 300,000 clones, with roughly 86% observed a single time. This receptor was taken from a woman in her sixties with COVID-19, enrolled during active disease. The sample consisted of peripheral blood. The rearrangement links TRBV7-3 to TRBJ2-1; 10 bases align to TRBD2. CDR3 in amino acids: CASSLGTSARNEQFF. CDR3 bases: TGTGCCAGCAGCTTAGGGACTAGCGCCCGCAATGAGCAGTTCTTC. The whole variable domain, filled in from reference TRBV7-3 and TRBJ2-1, reads GAGVSQTPSNKVTEKGKYVELRCDPISGHTALYWYRQSLGQGPEFLIYFQGTGAADDSGLPNDRFFAVRPEGSVSTLKIQRTERGDSAVYLCASSLGTSARNEQFFGPGTRLTVL.